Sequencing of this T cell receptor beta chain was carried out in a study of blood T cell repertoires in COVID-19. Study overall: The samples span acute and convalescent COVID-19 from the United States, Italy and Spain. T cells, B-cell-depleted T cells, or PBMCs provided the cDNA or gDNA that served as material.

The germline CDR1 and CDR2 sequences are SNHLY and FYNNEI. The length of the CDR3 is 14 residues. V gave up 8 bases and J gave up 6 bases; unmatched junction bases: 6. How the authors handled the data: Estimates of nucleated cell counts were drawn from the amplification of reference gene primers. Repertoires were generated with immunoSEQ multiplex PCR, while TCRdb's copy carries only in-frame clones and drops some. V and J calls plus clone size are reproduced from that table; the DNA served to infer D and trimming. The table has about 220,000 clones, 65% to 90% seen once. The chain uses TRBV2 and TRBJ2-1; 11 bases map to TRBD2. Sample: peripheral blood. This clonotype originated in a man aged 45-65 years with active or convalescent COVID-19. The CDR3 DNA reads TGTGCCAGCCTGGGGACTAGCGGTTTCAATGAGCAGTTCTTC. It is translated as CASLGTSGFNEQFF.